The 6 T cell receptor beta chains presented below share a single source sample, sequenced in a study of blood T cell repertoires in COVID-19. Clones were sequenced by immunoSEQ multiplex PCR, and TCRdb holds only the in-frame ones, with some missing. The sample carries around 400,000 clones, roughly 90% recorded once. Sequencing input: peripheral blood. Receptor source: a man aged 40-49 years with acute or convalescent COVID-19.

V is TRBV7-6 and J is TRBJ1-2; no firm D call. The CDR3 totals 15 residues. Trimming cost V 5 bases and J 1 base, with 14 bases left between them. CDR1 and CDR2 (germline): SGHVS, FNYEAQ. The CDR3 loop reads CASSRRHGDNYGYTF. The CDR3 nucleotides are TGTGCCAGCAGCCGTCGCCACGGTGATAACTATGGCTACACCTTC.

The V call is TRBV4-1, the J call TRBJ2-7; weak D call: TRBD2 (5 bases). Germline assignment: CDR1 MGHRA and CDR2 YSYEKL. Trimming shortened V by 2 bases and J by 3 bases, and 8 bases separated the two germline ends. The CDR3 is 13 amino acids. This CDR3 is CASSQQSGYEQYF. The CDR3 coding sequence is TGCGCCAGCAGCCAACAGAGCGGCTACGAGCAGTACTTC.

The chain is built from TRBV28 and TRBJ1-4; 7 bases agree with TRBD1. This CDR3 is built from 15 residues. The V segment lost 5 bases and the J segment 5 bases; nucleotides outside the gene matches: 8. CDR1 MDHEN and CDR2 SYDVKM come from the germline V gene. CDR3 in DNA: TGTGCCAGCAGTCGGGTCGTGACAGGGAATGAAAAACTGTTTTTT. Protein product: CASSRVVTGNEKLFF.

The V and J genes are TRBV18 and TRBJ1-2; D gene unclear. The V gene lost 3 bases and the J gene lost 3 bases, with 14 bases spanning the gap. This CDR3 is built from 15 residues. CDR1 KGHSH and CDR2 LQKENI come from the germline V gene. This CDR3 is CASSPVRSDYYGYTF. In nucleotides, the CDR3 is TGTGCCAGCTCACCCGTAAGGTCTGACTACTATGGCTACACCTTC.

This chain joins TRBV18 and TRBJ2-7, with 11 bases fitting TRBD2. The germline gives CDR1 KGHSH, CDR2 LQKENI. V shed 6 bases and J 5 bases; nucleotides not matched to a gene: 9. The CDR3 is 15 amino acids. The CDR3 DNA reads TGTGCCAGCTCCCTAGTAGCGGGGGGGCCCAACGAGCAGTACTTC. Translating it yields CASSLVAGGPNEQYF.

CDR3: CASSQAQGASSYEQYF. CDR3 DNA: TGTGCCAGCAGCCAAGCACAGGGGGCTAGCTCCTACGAGCAGTACTTC. The chain links TRBV4-2 to TRBJ2-7; 9 nucleotides match TRBD1. CDR3 length: 16 amino acids. Germline-derived CDR1 and CDR2 are LGHNA and YNFKEQ. V was clipped by 1 base and J by 0 bases; unmatched bases: 4.